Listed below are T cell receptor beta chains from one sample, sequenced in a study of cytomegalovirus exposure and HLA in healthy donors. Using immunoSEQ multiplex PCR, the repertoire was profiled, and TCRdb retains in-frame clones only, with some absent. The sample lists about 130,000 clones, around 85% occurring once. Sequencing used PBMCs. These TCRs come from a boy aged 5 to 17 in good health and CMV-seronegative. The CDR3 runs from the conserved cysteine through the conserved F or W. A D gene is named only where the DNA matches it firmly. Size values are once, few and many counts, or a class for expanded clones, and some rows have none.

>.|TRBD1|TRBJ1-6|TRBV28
TGTGCCAGCACCCCCGGGACAGGGGGTTCACCCCTCCACTTT
CASTPGTGGSPLHF
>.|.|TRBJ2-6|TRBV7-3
TGTGCCAGCAGCTTATCCCCGGGTGCCGGGGCCAACGTCCTGACTTTC
CASSLSPGAGANVLTF
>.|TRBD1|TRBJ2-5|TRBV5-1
TGCGCCAGCAGCACGACAGGGGGTGGTCAAGAGACCCAGTACTTC
CASSTTGGGQETQYF
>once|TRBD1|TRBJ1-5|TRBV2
TGTGCCAGCAGAGACAGGGTAGGATCGCCCCAGCATTTT
CASRDRVGSPQHF
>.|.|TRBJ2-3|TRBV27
TGTGCCAGCAGTTTAGGACGGGGATGGGCAGATACGCAGTATTTT
CASSLGRGWADTQYF
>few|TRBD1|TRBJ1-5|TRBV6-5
TGTGCCAGCAGTTCCCGACAGGGGGTTCAGCCCCAGCATTTT
CASSSRQGVQPQHF
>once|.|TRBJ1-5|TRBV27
TGTGCCATACCAAGGGACGGGGGGCTGAGCAATCAGCCCCAGCATTTT
CAIPRDGGLSNQPQHF
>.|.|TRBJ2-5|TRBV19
TGTGCCAGTAGCCCATTGGACAGACAAGAGACCCAGTACTTC
CASSPLDRQETQYF
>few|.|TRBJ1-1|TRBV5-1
TGCGCCAGCAGCTTGAGCGGGGCAATCACTGAAGCTTTCTTT
CASSLSGAITEAFF
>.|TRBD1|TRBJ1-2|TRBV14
TGTGCCAGCAGCCAAGAGTCGGGACAGGCTTTTTTGGATGGCTACACCTTC
CASSQESGQAFLDGYTF
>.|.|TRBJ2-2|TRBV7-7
TGTGCCAGCAGCCTCAACCCCGGGAACACCGGGGAGCTGTTTTTT
CASSLNPGNTGELFF
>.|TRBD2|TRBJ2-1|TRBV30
TGTGCCCTAGCGGGCAGCTCCTACAATGAGCAGTTCTTC
CALAGSSYNEQFF
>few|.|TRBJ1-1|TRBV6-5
TGTGCCAGCAGGACAGAGGCAATGGCTGACACTGAAGCTTTCTTT
CASRTEAMADTEAFF
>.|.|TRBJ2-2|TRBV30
TGTGCCTGGAGGGACCGCGGCGGGACGGGCACCGGGGAGCTGTTTTTT
CAWRDRGGTGTGELFF
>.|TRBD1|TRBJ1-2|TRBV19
TGTGCCAGTAGTATAGTTGGCGGACAGGGGGATTCAGCTAACTATGGCTACACCTTC
CASSIVGGQGDSANYGYTF
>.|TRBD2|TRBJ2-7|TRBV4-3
TGCGCCAGCAGCCAAGGCATGGGACTAGCGCATACCTACGAGCAGTACTTC
CASSQGMGLAHTYEQYF
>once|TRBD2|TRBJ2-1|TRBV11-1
TGTGCCAGCAGCTCAGGGACTAGGGACAATGAGCAGTTCTTC
CASSSGTRDNEQFF
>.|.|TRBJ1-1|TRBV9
TGTGCCAGCAGCGTAGGGACAAGCACTGAAGCTTTCTTT
CASSVGTSTEAFF
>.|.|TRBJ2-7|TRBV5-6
TGTGCCAGCAGCCTGTGGGAGAGCGACGAGCAGTACTTC
CASSLWESDEQYF
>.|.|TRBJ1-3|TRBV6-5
TGTGCCAGCAGTTCGGGACTTTTGTCTGGAAACACCATATATTTT
CASSSGLLSGNTIYF
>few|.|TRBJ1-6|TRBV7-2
TGTGCCAGCAGCTTAGGAAGCTCACCCCTCCACTTT
CASSLGSSPLHF
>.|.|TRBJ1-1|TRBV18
TGTGCCAGCTCACCGGAACTTGACAACGCTGAAGCTTTCTTT
CASSPELDNAEAFF
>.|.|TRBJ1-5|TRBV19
TGTGCCAGTAGTGTAGCAGGGTTGAATCAGCCCCAGCATTTT
CASSVAGLNQPQHF
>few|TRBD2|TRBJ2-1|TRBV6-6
TGTGCCAGCAGTACCGGGACTAGCGTCCGAGAGCAGTTCTTC
CASSTGTSVREQFF
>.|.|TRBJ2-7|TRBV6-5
TGTGCCAGCAGTTATAGTGTGGGAGGCGGCGTTTACGAGCAGTACTTC
CASSYSVGGGVYEQYF
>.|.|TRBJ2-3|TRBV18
TGTGCCAGCTCACCCGGACAGACAGATACGCAGTATTTT
CASSPGQTDTQYF
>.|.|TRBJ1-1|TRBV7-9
TGTGCCAGCGGGAGCACTGAAGCTTTCTTT
CASGSTEAFF
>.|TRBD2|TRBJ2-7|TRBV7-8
TGTGCCAGCAGCTTAGGGGGACTAGTATCCTACGAGCAGTACTTC
CASSLGGLVSYEQYF
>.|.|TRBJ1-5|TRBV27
TGTGCCAGCAGGCTAGGGGGAGCGCATCAGCCCCAGCATTTT
CASRLGGAHQPQHF
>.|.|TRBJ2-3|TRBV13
TGTGCCAGCAGCCAAGACGGGACTTGGGGAGATACGCAGTATTTT
CASSQDGTWGDTQYF
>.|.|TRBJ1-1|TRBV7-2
TGTGCCAGCACAGGGGTCATGAACACTGAAGCTTTCTTT
CASTGVMNTEAFF